This TCR beta chain was identified in a study of blood T cell repertoires in COVID-19. Study-wide context: COVID-19 samples from acute and convalescent phases originated in the United States, Italy and Spain. From T cells, B-cell-depleted T cells, or PBMCs came the material, which was cDNA or gDNA.

In the original processing: Amplification from reference gene primers served as the basis for estimated nucleated cell counts. Clones were read by immunoSEQ multiplex PCR, and TCRdb kept only the in-frame ones, dropping some. V and J calls and clone size are as listed in that table; D and trimming were resolved from the DNA. The profile shows approximately 90,000 clones, roughly 88% of them singletons. Only one count was recorded for this clone. V lost 0 bases, J lost 6 bases, and 9 bases lay in between. Looked up from germline, CDR1 is SGDLS and CDR2 is YYNGEE. This CDR3 has 14 residues. The clonotype was recovered from a woman over 75 with active or convalescent COVID-19. The sequenced sample consisted of peripheral blood. The V and J genes are TRBV9 and TRBJ2-2; D unclear. This CDR3 reads CASSVVPHPGELFF. For the CDR3, the DNA is TGTGCCAGCAGCGTAGTTCCCCATCCCGGGGAGCTGTTTTTT. Variable domain in full (rest from reference TRBV9 and TRBJ2-2): DSGVTQTPKHLITATGQRVTLRCSPRSGDLSVYWYQQSLDQGLQFLIQYYNGEERAKGNILERFSAQQFPDLHSELNLSSLELGDSALYFCASSVVPHPGELFFGEGSRLTVL.